This TCR beta chain was sequenced in a study (dated by TCRdb to about 2015). Some background on the complete study: Whether tumor-infiltrating Tregs in breast cancer are recruited from blood Tregs or converted in situ from other CD4+ T cell subsets was tested. What the research found in general, with its limitations: Across about 23 patients, approximately 13% of tumor Treg TRBV12-4/TRBJ1-2 sequences were shared with naive CD4+ cells, compared with less than 2.1% shared with blood Tregs or memory cells. In terms of TCR gene usage, tumor memory CD4+ T cells clustered together with blood and lymph node memory CD4+ cells, as well as with lymph node naive CD4+ cells. Rather than covering whole repertoires, validation in the larger cohort was restricted to a single TCR beta V-J rearrangement. Tumor-infiltrating Treg TCR alpha and beta sequences overlapped most with tumor naive CD4+ T cells, then with blood naive CD4+ T cells.

This clonotype is deemed large (0.1 to 1%). What antigen it recognizes has not been identified. No quality values exist for individual bases; no much larger clone is one base distant. The CDR3 measures 15 amino acids from cysteine to phenylalanine. This entry keeps only the CDR3 DNA: 45 bases, framed from base 1. V lost 5 bases and J lost 6 bases, and the count of bases not matched to a germline gene is 9. CD4+CD45RO+CD25- cells were isolated as memory CD4+ T cells. In a larger group of around 23 breast cancer patients, a single TRBV12-4/TRBJ1-2 rearrangement was sequenced in tumor Tregs and in blood Treg, naive and memory CD4+ cells. Ficoll density gradient centrifugation was used to isolate mononuclear cells from either lymph nodes or under 65 ml of peripheral blood. Sorted cell populations were confirmed by FACS to exceed 90% purity. The method behind the library was multiplex PCR. Instrument used: Ion Torrent PGM. Adaptor-ligated barcode primers were used to amplify TRBV12-4/TRBJ1-2 clonotypes in the 23-patient analysis. The Ion Personal Genome Machine system was used to sequence TRBV12-4/TRBJ1-2 amplicons from the approximately 25-patient cohort. Processing in the source paper ran as follows. Sequencing data were pooled across the five patients for each of nine subset-tissue groups and compared by unsupervised clustering of TCR gene usage. The Morisita-Horn index was used to calculate repertoire similarity, with shared sequences weighted by how much each contributed to each repertoire. In TCRdb, the public reads were trimmed at Q25 with fastp and aligned with MiXCR, with productive beta chains retained. Here each entry gathers all rows of one CDR3 protein and keeps the most common genes and DNA. These V and J calls rely on TCRdb rather than the paper's analysis. This sample has about 1,100 distinct CDR3 sequences in its table, and 6% to 8.5% of those were observed once. The top ten hold more than 15% of the sample.

The sequence is built from TRBV12-3 or TRBV12-4 and TRBJ1-2; TRBD1 aligns with 10 central bases. The receptor was derived from a female donor with breast cancer. Sequenced: memory CD4+ T cells sorted from blood. The cell subset or site label, read with the paper, signifies: memory CD4+ T cells, CD4+CD45RO+CD25-. This receptor carries the CDR3 CASSRTGTGVNGYTF. The DNA reads as follows: TGTGCCAGCAGTCGAACCGGGACAGGGGTGAATGGCTACACCTTC.